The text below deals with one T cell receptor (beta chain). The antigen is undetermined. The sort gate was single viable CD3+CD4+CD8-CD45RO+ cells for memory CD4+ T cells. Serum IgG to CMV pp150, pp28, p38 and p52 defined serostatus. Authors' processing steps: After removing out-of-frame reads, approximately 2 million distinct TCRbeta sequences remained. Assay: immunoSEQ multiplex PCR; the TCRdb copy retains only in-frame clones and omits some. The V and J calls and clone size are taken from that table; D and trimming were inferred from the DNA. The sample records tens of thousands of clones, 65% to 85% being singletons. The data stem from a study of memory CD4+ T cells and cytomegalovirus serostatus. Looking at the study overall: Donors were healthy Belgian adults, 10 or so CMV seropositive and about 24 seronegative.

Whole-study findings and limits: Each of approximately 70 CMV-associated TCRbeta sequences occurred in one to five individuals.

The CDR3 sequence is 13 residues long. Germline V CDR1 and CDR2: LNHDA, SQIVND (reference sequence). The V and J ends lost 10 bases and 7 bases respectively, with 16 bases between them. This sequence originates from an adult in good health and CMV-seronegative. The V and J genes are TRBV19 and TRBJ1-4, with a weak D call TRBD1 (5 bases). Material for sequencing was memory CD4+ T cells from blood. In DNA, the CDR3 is TGTGCCACAAGGGGACCTCAAGGTGAAAAACTGTTTTTT. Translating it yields CATRGPQGEKLFF.